This T cell receptor beta chain was sequenced in a study of glioma-infiltrating T cells. The CDR3 has 12 amino acids. Germline V gene sequence: CDR1 DFQATT, CDR2 SNEGSKA (reference sequence). V dropped 5 bases and J dropped 6 bases, with 11 bases sitting between them. This clonotype has at least ten counts. The antigen remains unidentified. Study observations and caveats: Non-neoplastic patients had below-expected tissue-blood divergence, while all gliomas exceeded expectation.

The iRepertoire nested amplicon-rescue multiplex PCR amplified TCR alpha and beta CDR3s from RNA. One-step reverse transcription and amplification started from approximately 100-400 ng of tissue mRNA or PBMC total RNA. TCRdb used MiXCR to reprocess the multiplex PCR reads, holding one entry per CDR3 protein. The table includes about 180,000 distinct CDR3 sequences, around 40% detected once. The sequencing input was glioma tissue, nonneoplastic brain tissue, or PBMCs (not recorded which). The sequence derives from a human donor with low-grade glioma or glioblastoma, undergoing nonglioma brain surgery, or in good health (not recorded which). The chain is built from TRBV20-1 and TRBJ2-1, with D maybe TRBD1 (5 bases). The CDR3 protein is CSAEITGNEQFF. CDR3 nucleotides: TGCAGTGCTGAAATCACAGGCAATGAGCAGTTCTTC.